The 14 T cell receptor beta chains in this list originate from one sample, sequenced in a study of blood T cells in healthy people across ages. Through a sample-barcoded 5' primer and a J-beta primer mix, a second PCR was run for roughly 6 to 12 cycles. TCRdb redid the calling of the 5' RACE reads with MiXCR, one entry per CDR3 protein. Of about 1 million distinct CDR3 sequences listed, 35% to 50% are singletons. The specimen was blood. The receptors originated from a woman between 55 and 75 years old in good health.

The chain employs TRBV5-4 and TRBJ2-3; 7 bases are shared with TRBD2. V lost 5 bases to trimming and J lost 2 bases; unmatched junction nucleotides: 5. Germline values: CDR1 SGHNT, CDR2 YYREEE (reference sequence). There are 14 residues in the CDR3. CDR3 region: CASRPGLDTDTQYF. In DNA, the CDR3 is TGTGCCAGCAGACCTGGACTAGACACAGATACGCAGTATTTT.

This chain uses TRBV7-8 with TRBJ1-4, with TRBD1 matching over 12 bases. Germline assignment: CDR1 SGHVS and CDR2 FQNEAQ. The V gene end was trimmed by 1 base and the J gene end by 8 bases; junction bases not matched to a gene: 5. The CDR3 has 16 residues. The CDR3 loop reads CASSLEWDRGREKLFF. For the CDR3, the DNA is TGTGCCAGCAGCTTAGAATGGGACAGGGGGCGGGAAAAACTGTTTTTT.

This clonotype was observed a few times. The gene calls are TRBV4-1 and TRBJ2-7; no clear D gene. This CDR3 region has 15 residues. Germline CDR1 and CDR2: MGHRA and YSYEKL. V was shortened by 3 bases and J by 3 bases, with 15 bases between the two germline ends. CDR3 in amino acids: CASSQAGPGDYEQYF. The CDR3 nucleotides read TGCGCCAGCAGCCAGGCCGGGCCAGGCGACTACGAGCAGTACTTC.

This chain uses TRBV5-6 with TRBJ1-2; D unclear. The CDR3 is 12 residues long. With 4 bases removed from V and 5 bases from J, the gap between germline ends came to 9 bases. From germline, CDR1 is SGHDT and CDR2 YYEEEE. In DNA, the CDR3 is TGTGCCAGCAGCGCTAGACTGTATGGCTACACCTTC. This codes for CASSARLYGYTF.

The rearrangement uses TRBV7-9 and TRBJ2-5, with D unclear. The J call is in doubt because the DNA end fits TRBJ2-1 better. The CDR3 has 16 residues. The germline V gene has CDR1 SEHNR and CDR2 FQNEAQ (reference sequence). The CDR3: CASSFWAPPKQETQFF. The CDR3 DNA reads as TGTGCCAGCAGCTTTTGGGCCCCCCCCAAACAAGAGACCCAGTTCTTC.

J is TRBJ1-5 and V is TRBV5-1, with D unclear. Germline lookup yields CDR1 SGHRS and CDR2 YFSETQ. There are 15 residues in the CDR3. Trimming cost V 0 bases and J 1 base, with 8 bases left between them. The DNA of the CDR3 is TGCGCCAGCAGCTTGGACGTTGGCAGCAATCAGCCCCAGCATTTT. Translation gives CASSLDVGSNQPQHF.

This clonotype was counted only a few times. The V gene is TRBV6-5, the J gene TRBJ1-1, with D perhaps TRBD1 (5 bases). There are 12 residues in the CDR3. Germline V lookup: CDR1 MNHEY, CDR2 SVGAGI. Trimming stripped 3 bases from V and 5 bases from J, with 7 bases between. The chain's CDR3 is CASSYWGTEAFF. DNA for the CDR3: TGTGCCAGCAGTTATTGGGGGACTGAAGCTTTCTTT.

The chain links TRBV6-5 to TRBJ2-2, with TRBD1 identical over 12 bases. CDR1 MNHEY and CDR2 SVGAGI come from the germline V gene. V gave up 2 bases and J gave up 3 bases; unmatched junction bases: 7. This CDR3 has 18 amino acids. Here the CDR3 reads CASSYLRDRGPDTGELFF. The CDR3 DNA reads as TGTGCCAGCAGTTACCTACGGGACAGGGGGCCGGACACCGGGGAGCTGTTTTTT.

The chain carries TRBV7-2 and TRBJ2-7; D possibly matches TRBD1 or TRBD2 (6 bases each). The CDR3 covers 15 residues. Germline-derived CDR1 and CDR2 are SGHTA and FQGNSA. V lost 1 base to trimming and J lost 2 bases, with 12 bases between them. DNA for the CDR3: TGTGCCAGCAGCTTAGTTTCGAGGGGGGCCTACGAGCAGTACTTC. It yields the protein CASSLVSRGAYEQYF.

This clonotype has a count of ten or more. CDR3 sequence (DNA): TGCAGTGCGGGGAAGCTGACAGGGTCGAAAGGCTACACCTTC. It encodes CSAGKLTGSKGYTF. This sequence joins TRBV20-1 and TRBJ1-2; 7 nucleotides agree with TRBD1. The CDR3 totals 14 residues. Looked up from germline, CDR1 is DFQATT and CDR2 is SNEGSKA (reference sequence). V lost 6 bases, J lost 8 bases, and 15 bases stayed unmatched.

The table lists this clonotype with a few counts. J is TRBJ1-2 and V is TRBV12-3 or TRBV12-4; D is undetermined. The V end was cut by 1 base, the J end by 2 bases, with 11 bases between. CDR3 length: 15 residues. The CDR3 region has the DNA TGTGCCAGCAGTTTAGTCCCGGCGGGAAACTATGGCTACACCTTC. Its translation: CASSLVPAGNYGYTF.

This clonotype was picked up a small number of times. The chain employs TRBV6-5 and TRBJ2-7; TRBD1 might be the D (6 bases). CDR3 length: 14 amino acids. Germline CDR1 MNHEY, CDR2 SVGAGI. The V end was cut by 6 bases, the J end by 6 bases, with 18 bases between. DNA for the CDR3: TGTGCCAGCAGGAATACAGGGTCCGCTGTCGAGCAGTACTTC. Protein sequence: CASRNTGSAVEQYF.

The genes are TRBV29-1 and TRBJ2-3, with a tentative D call TRBD1 (6 bases). This CDR3 contains 13 residues. Trimming stripped 4 bases from V and 5 bases from J, with 13 bases between. Germline V lookup: CDR1 SQVTM, CDR2 ANQGSEA. The CDR3 spells CSVGGQGKDTQYF. The CDR3 region has the DNA TGCAGCGTTGGCGGGCAGGGGAAAGATACGCAGTATTTT.

This clonotype was counted between two and nine times. The CDR3 loop reads CATALLDEQYF. CDR3 sequence (DNA): TGTGCCACCGCTCTCCTCGACGAGCAGTACTTC. The rearrangement links TRBV27 to TRBJ2-7; D gene unclear. Germline V gives CDR1 MNHEY, CDR2 SMNVEV (reference sequence). Deletions cut 10 bases from V and 5 bases from J, with 12 bases between. The CDR3 spans 11 residues.